The 26 T cell receptor beta chains reported below all come from one sample, sequenced in a study of cytomegalovirus exposure and HLA in healthy donors. Here immunoSEQ multiplex PCR was the method, and the copy in TCRdb shows in-frame clones only, minus some. The table shows 220,000 or so clones, with about nine tenths occurring only once. Sequencing used PBMCs. Every receptor here comes from a woman aged 18-29 years in good health and CMV-seronegative.

The rearrangement joins TRBV6-1 to TRBJ2-2; 7 bases fit TRBD1. The CDR3 loop spans 19 amino acids. Looked up from germline, CDR1 is MNHNS and CDR2 is SASEGT. V shed 4 bases, J shed 3 bases, and the junction held 17 bases outside the gene matches. The CDR3 DNA reads TGTGCCAGCAGTGTCTGGGCGCCCCTAGGGGGCACGTACACCGGGGAGCTGTTTTTT. This translates into CASSVWAPLGGTYTGELFF.

The CDR3 DNA is TGCGCCAGCAGCTTGCCACGGGAAATAGCGAACACCGGGGAGCTGTTTTTT. This codes for CASSLPREIANTGELFF. The rearrangement joins TRBV5-1 to TRBJ2-2; TRBD2 is a possible D gene (5 bases). Germline CDR1 is SGHRS and CDR2 is YFSETQ. Trimming cost V 1 base and J 0 bases, with 13 bases left between them. The CDR3 length is 17 residues.

This sequence joins TRBV9 and TRBJ2-7; D call uncertain. The length of the CDR3 is 16 residues. In germline, CDR1 is SGDLS, CDR2 YYNGEE. The V end was cut by 4 bases, the J end by 0 bases, with 17 bases between. CDR3: CASSPTPSEPSYEQYF. In DNA form, the CDR3 reads TGTGCCAGCAGCCCCACCCCCAGCGAGCCCTCCTACGAGCAGTACTTC.

The chain recombines TRBV9 with TRBJ2-5; possibly TRBD2 for D (5 bases). The CDR3 is 16 residues long. V was shortened by 0 bases and J by 0 bases, with 12 bases between the two germline ends. Per the germline V gene, CDR1 is SGDLS and CDR2 is YYNGEE. This CDR3 reads CASSVAGNQYQETQYF. The CDR3 nucleotides read TGTGCCAGCAGCGTAGCCGGGAATCAGTACCAAGAGACCCAGTACTTC.

This chain links TRBV30 with TRBJ1-1, with a possible D match to TRBD1 (5 bases). The length of the CDR3 is 13 residues. V lost 8 bases and J 2 bases, leaving 15 bases between the germline ends. Germline V CDR1 and CDR2: GTSNPN, SVGIG (reference sequence). The CDR3 here is CAGTKTVNTEAFF. CDR3 nucleotide sequence: TGTGCCGGAACGAAGACAGTAAACACTGAAGCTTTCTTT.

The chain uses TRBV27 and TRBJ2-7, with D hard to call. V was pared by 3 bases and J by 4 bases, with 4 bases between. The CDR3 is 11 residues long. Per the germline V gene, CDR1 is MNHEY and CDR2 is SMNVEV (reference sequence). The CDR3 protein is CASSFLYEQYF. CDR3 nucleotides: TGTGCCAGCAGTTTCCTATACGAGCAGTACTTC.

V usage is TRBV4-1 and J usage is TRBJ2-1; 9 bases are a match to TRBD1. Germline-derived CDR1 and CDR2 are MGHRA and YSYEKL. The CDR3 runs to 18 residues. V gave up 4 bases and J gave up 0 bases; unmatched junction bases: 10. CDR3 protein: CASSPNPGTGLSYNEQFF. The CDR3 nucleotides read TGCGCCAGCAGCCCTAATCCCGGGACAGGGCTCTCCTACAATGAGCAGTTCTTC.

This clone was counted once. The chain couples TRBV9 to TRBJ2-3; a weak D match, TRBD2 (5 bases). The CDR3 length is 13 residues. Trimming removed 0 bases from V and 4 bases from J, with 6 bases in between. Germline-derived CDR1 and CDR2 are SGDLS and YYNGEE. The CDR3 region has the DNA TGTGCCAGCAGCGTAGTCGGGGCAGATACGCAGTATTTT. Translation gives CASSVVGADTQYF.

In its sample, this clone was seen once. The junction differs from germline at one of its ends, possibly a read error. In DNA form, the CDR3 reads TGTGCCAGCAGCGAGAAAGGACAGGGGTCCTACAGTGAGCAGTTCTTC. Translation gives CASSEKGQGSYSEQFF. The rearrangement links TRBV9 to TRBJ2-1; 9 nucleotides agree with TRBD1. The length of the CDR3 is 16 residues. CDR1 is SGDLS, CDR2 YYNGEE, per germline.

The V and J genes are TRBV28 and TRBJ1-1; D unresolved. Trimming left V 3 bases short and J 2 bases short, with 4 bases between. Germline V gives CDR1 MDHEN, CDR2 SYDVKM. The CDR3 length is 12 residues. CDR3 region: CASSFLNTEAFF. The CDR3 region has the DNA TGTGCCAGCAGTTTTCTAAACACTGAAGCTTTCTTT.

CDR3 DNA sequence: TGCGCCAGCAGCCCTACTGGACAGGGAGCGAACTATGGCTACACCTTC. Its translation: CASSPTGQGANYGYTF. This sequence joins TRBV10-2 and TRBJ1-2, with 8 bases that match TRBD1. The CDR3 is made up of 16 amino acids. Germline trimming cut 6 bases from V and 2 bases from J; bases unmatched to any gene: 11. Germline V gene data show CDR1 as WSHSY and CDR2 as SAAADI.

This chain links TRBV2 with TRBJ2-5; possible D gene TRBD2, 6 bases. The germline V and J ends were trimmed by 2 bases and 8 bases, with 15 bases remaining between them. The CDR3 runs to 14 residues. The germline V gene encodes CDR1 SNHLY and CDR2 FYNNEI. CDR3 coding DNA: TGTGCCAGCAGTGAAAAGTGGGAGCGGGTAACCCAGTACTTC. Amino acid sequence: CASSEKWERVTQYF. Drawing the rest from reference TRBV2 and TRBJ2-5, the complete variable domain is EPEVTQTPSHQVTQMGQEVILRCVPISNHLYFYWYRQILGQKVEFLVSFYNNEISEKSEIFDDQFSVERPDGSNFTLKIRSTKLEDSAMYFCASSEKWERVTQYFGPGTRLLVL.

This chain joins TRBV28 and TRBJ1-4, with TRBD1 matching 10 bases. CDR3 length: 14 residues. The V and J ends lost 6 bases and 8 bases, in that order; junction bases with no gene match: 6. The germline CDR1 and CDR2 sequences are MDHEN and SYDVKM. The CDR3 sequence is CASSPQTGGEKLFF. CDR3 in DNA: TGTGCCAGCAGCCCCCAGACAGGGGGCGAAAAACTGTTTTTT. Full variable domain (missing parts from reference TRBV28 and TRBJ1-4): DVKVTQSSRYLVKRTGEKVFLECVQDMDHENMFWYRQDPGLGLRLIYFSYDVKMKEKGDIPEGYSVSREKKERFSLILESASTNQTSMYLCASSPQTGGEKLFFGSGTQLSVL.

This clone was counted once. This CDR3 is CSVQLAGVYEQYF. In nucleotides, the CDR3 is TGCAGCGTTCAACTAGCGGGAGTTTACGAGCAGTACTTC. The gene calls are TRBV29-1 and TRBJ2-7; 11 positions match TRBD2. The germline gives CDR1 SQVTM, CDR2 ANQGSEA. V shed 5 bases and J 4 bases; nucleotides not matched to a gene: 4. The CDR3 is 13 residues long.

The chain joins TRBV7-6 to TRBJ1-1, with D possibly TRBD1 on 5 matching bases. The CDR3 is made up of 14 amino acids. Germline V lookup: CDR1 SGHVS, CDR2 FNYEAQ. Between the trimmed V and J ends, which lost 3 bases and 0 bases, there was a span of 8 bases. CDR3 loop: CASSLRQLNTEAFF. The CDR3 DNA follows: TGTGCCAGCAGCTTGAGACAGCTGAACACTGAAGCTTTCTTT. Filled out from reference TRBV7-6 and TRBJ1-1, the complete variable domain reads GAGVSQSPRYKVTKRGQDVALRCDPISGHVSLYWYRQALGQGPEFLTYFNYEAQQDKSGLPNDRFSAERPEGSISTLTIQRTEQRDSAMYRCASSLRQLNTEAFFGQGTRLTVV.

The chain carries TRBV25-1 and TRBJ2-3; 9 bases are shared with TRBD2. The length of the CDR3 is 17 residues. Germline V gives CDR1 MGHDK, CDR2 SYGVNS. Losses at the gene ends were 0 bases for V and 2 bases for J; bases not matched to a gene: 6. CDR3 region: CASSEYTRGRVTDTQYF. The CDR3 region has the DNA TGTGCCAGCAGTGAATATACTCGCGGGAGGGTCACAGATACGCAGTATTTT.

This CDR3 is CASSLVPSYEQYF. DNA for the CDR3: TGCGCCAGCAGCTTGGTTCCCAGCTACGAGCAGTACTTC. V gene TRBV5-1 combines with J gene TRBJ2-7; D is unclear. Trimming took off 0 bases at V and 3 bases at J, with 7 bases between the two ends. This CDR3 contains 13 residues. The germline gives CDR1 SGHRS, CDR2 YFSETQ. Complete variable domain (other parts from reference TRBV5-1 and TRBJ2-7): KAGVTQTPRYLIKTRGQQVTLSCSPISGHRSVSWYQQTPGQGLQFLFEYFSETQRNKGNFPGRFSGRQFSNSRSEMNVSTLELGDSALYLCASSLVPSYEQYFGPGTRLTVT.

The rearrangement joins TRBV5-1 to TRBJ2-3, with D perhaps matching TRBD2 (6 bases). Looked up from germline, CDR1 is SGHRS and CDR2 is YFSETQ. Between the trimmed V and J ends, which lost 7 bases and 0 bases, there was a span of 15 bases. CDR3 length: 15 residues. DNA for the CDR3: TGCGCCAGCCTAGCCGGGGGAGCCAGCACAGATACGCAGTATTTT. This encodes CASLAGGASTDTQYF.

V usage is TRBV27 and J usage is TRBJ2-7; 8 nucleotides align to TRBD2. Losses at the gene ends were 2 bases for V and 2 bases for J; bases not matched to a gene: 2. From germline, CDR1 is MNHEY and CDR2 SMNVEV (reference sequence). CDR3 length: 14 amino acids. The CDR3 region has the DNA TGTGCCAGCAGTTTAAACGGGGGGGCCTACGAGCAGTACTTC. This codes for CASSLNGGAYEQYF.

V and J are TRBV5-6 and TRBJ2-1, with TRBD2 identical over 12 bases. V gave up 4 bases and J gave up 4 bases; unmatched junction bases: 9. The CDR3 loop spans 17 amino acids. CDR1 is SGHDT and CDR2 is YYEEEE in the germline V gene. The CDR3 here is CASSGRTSGGQYNEQFF. The CDR3 bases are TGTGCCAGCAGCGGCCGAACTAGCGGGGGGCAATACAATGAGCAGTTCTTC.

This clone occurred once. V gene TRBV7-9 combines with J gene TRBJ2-3; perhaps TRBD1 as D (6 bases). The ends were cut back, 5 bases at V and 3 bases at J, with 15 bases in the middle. The CDR3 totals 15 residues. Germline V CDR1 and CDR2: SEHNR, FQNEAQ (reference sequence). In nucleotides, the CDR3 is TGTGCCAGCAGCGTCGACAGGAGGAGGACAGATACGCAGTATTTT. The encoded protein is CASSVDRRRTDTQYF. Variable domain in full (rest from reference TRBV7-9 and TRBJ2-3): DTGVSQNPRHKITKRGQNVTFRCDPISEHNRLYWYRQTLGQGPEFLTYFQNEAQLEKSRLLSDRFSAERPKGSFSTLEIQRTEQGDSAMYLCASSVDRRRTDTQYFGPGTRLTVL.

This chain uses TRBV6-1 with TRBJ1-2; D is unresolved. V lost 4 bases and J lost 4, with 10 bases in between. Per germline, CDR1 MNHNS and CDR2 SASEGT. The CDR3 contains 13 residues. CDR3 DNA: TGTGCCAGCAGTGGACGGGTAGGCTATGGCTACACCTTC. Translated: CASSGRVGYGYTF.

The chain recombines TRBV19 with TRBJ2-7, with D possibly TRBD2 on 5 matching bases. Germline CDR1 is LNHDA and CDR2 is SQIVND (reference sequence). V was clipped by 7 bases and J by 7 bases, with 20 bases between them. CDR3 length: 14 amino acids. The DNA for the CDR3 is TGTGCCAGTACCCCCGGTCGGCGTTCGGGGGAGCAGTACTTC. Encoded protein: CASTPGRRSGEQYF. Full variable domain (outside the CDR3, taken from reference TRBV19 and TRBJ2-7): DGGITQSPKYLFRKEGQNVTLSCEQNLNHDAMYWYRQDPGQGLRLIYYSQIVNDFQKGDIAEGYSVSREKKESFPLTVTSAQKNPTAFYLCASTPGRRSGEQYFGPGTRLTVT.

V and J are TRBV5-4 and TRBJ1-4; 8 bases match TRBD1. Germline V gene data show CDR1 as SGHNT and CDR2 as YYREEE (reference sequence). CDR3 length equals 17 residues. Losses at the gene ends were 0 bases for V and 8 bases for J; bases not matched to a gene: 12. Written as DNA, the CDR3 is TGTGCCAGCAGCTTGGGGGGGGCAGACAGGGGACCCGAAAAACTGTTTTTT. Protein sequence: CASSLGGADRGPEKLFF.

The chain uses TRBV7-2 and TRBJ2-1; TRBD2 matches 9 bases. The CDR3 has 13 amino acids. Germline CDR1 SGHTA, CDR2 FQGNSA. Losses at the gene ends were 6 bases for V and 6 bases for J; bases not matched to a gene: 3. This chain's CDR3 is CASREAGGNEQFF. CDR3 DNA sequence: TGTGCCAGCAGGGAAGCGGGAGGCAATGAGCAGTTCTTC.

The chain links TRBV7-9 to TRBJ2-1, with 8 bases aligning to TRBD2. The V gene's germline CDR1 is SEHNR and CDR2 FQNEAQ (reference sequence). CDR3 length equals 16 residues. V was pared by 2 bases and J by 10 bases, with 13 bases of the junction left unmatched. CDR3 amino acids: CASSLPQREIVGEQFF. In DNA form, the CDR3 reads TGTGCCAGCAGCTTACCCCAGCGGGAGATCGTGGGGGAGCAGTTCTTC.